This TCR beta chain was sequenced in a study of blood T cell repertoires in COVID-19. About the research overall: Acute and convalescent COVID-19 specimens originated in the United States, Italy and Spain. The analysed material was cDNA or gDNA that came from T cells, B-cell-depleted T cells, or PBMCs.

The CDR3 has 13 residues. Trimming cost V 6 bases and J 3 bases, with 11 bases left between them. Sequencing was performed with immunoSEQ multiplex PCR; in TCRdb, only in-frame clones are kept and a portion is missing. The top ten hold less than 3.5% of the sample, which has under 200,000 clones, 75% to 90% seen once. V is TRBV12-3 or TRBV12-4 and J is TRBJ1-1, with D tentatively TRBD1 (5 bases). The receptor was derived from a woman aged 60 to 75 with acute or convalescent COVID-19. Sequenced input: peripheral blood. CDR3 in amino acids: CASRRGGYTEAFF. The CDR3 region has the DNA TGTGCCAGCAGAAGGGGCGGTTACACTGAAGCTTTCTTT.